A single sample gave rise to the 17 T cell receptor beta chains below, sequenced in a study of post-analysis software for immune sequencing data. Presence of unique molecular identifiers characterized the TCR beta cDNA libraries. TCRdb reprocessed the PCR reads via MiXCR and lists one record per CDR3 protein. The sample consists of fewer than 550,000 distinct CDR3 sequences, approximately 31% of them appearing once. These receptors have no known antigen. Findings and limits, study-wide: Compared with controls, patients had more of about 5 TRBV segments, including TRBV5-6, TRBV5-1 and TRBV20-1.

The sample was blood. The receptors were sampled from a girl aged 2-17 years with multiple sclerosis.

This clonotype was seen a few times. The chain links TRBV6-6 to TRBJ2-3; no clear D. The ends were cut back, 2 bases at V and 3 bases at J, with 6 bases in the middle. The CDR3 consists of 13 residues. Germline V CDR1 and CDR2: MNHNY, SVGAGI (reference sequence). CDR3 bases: TGTGCCAGCAGTTACCCCGCGACAGATACGCAGTATTTT. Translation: CASSYPATDTQYF.

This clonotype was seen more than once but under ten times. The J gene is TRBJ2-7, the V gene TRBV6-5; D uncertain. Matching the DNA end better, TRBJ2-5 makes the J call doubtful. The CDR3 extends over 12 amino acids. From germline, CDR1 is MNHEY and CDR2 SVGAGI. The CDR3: CASSYSDQTQYF. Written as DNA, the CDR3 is TGTGCCAGCAGTTACTCCGACCAGACCCAGTACTTC.

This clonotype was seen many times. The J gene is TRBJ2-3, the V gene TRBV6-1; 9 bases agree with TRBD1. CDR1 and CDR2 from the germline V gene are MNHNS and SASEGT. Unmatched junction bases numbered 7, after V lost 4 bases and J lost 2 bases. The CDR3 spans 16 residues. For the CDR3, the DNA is TGTGCCAGCAGTGTGGACAGGGGCTTACCCACAGATACGCAGTATTTT. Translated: CASSVDRGLPTDTQYF.

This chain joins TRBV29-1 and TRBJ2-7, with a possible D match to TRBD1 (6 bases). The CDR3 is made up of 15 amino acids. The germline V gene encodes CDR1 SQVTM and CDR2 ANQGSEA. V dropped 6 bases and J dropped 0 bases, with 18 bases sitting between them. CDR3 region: CSVGGKGHRSYEQYF. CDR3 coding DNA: TGCAGCGTCGGTGGGAAGGGACACCGCTCCTACGAGCAGTACTTC.

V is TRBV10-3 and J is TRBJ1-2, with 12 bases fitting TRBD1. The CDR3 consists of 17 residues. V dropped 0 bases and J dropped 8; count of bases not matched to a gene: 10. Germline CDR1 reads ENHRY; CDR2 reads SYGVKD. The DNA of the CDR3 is TGTGCCATCAGTGAGTCGGGACAGGGGGCGCGTCTATGGGGCTACACCTTC. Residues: CAISESGQGARLWGYTF.

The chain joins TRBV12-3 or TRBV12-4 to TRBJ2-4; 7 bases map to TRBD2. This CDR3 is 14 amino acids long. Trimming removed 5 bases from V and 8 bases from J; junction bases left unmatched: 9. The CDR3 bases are TGTGCCAGCAGTCGACTAGCCTACCTGGACATTCAGTACTTC. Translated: CASSRLAYLDIQYF.

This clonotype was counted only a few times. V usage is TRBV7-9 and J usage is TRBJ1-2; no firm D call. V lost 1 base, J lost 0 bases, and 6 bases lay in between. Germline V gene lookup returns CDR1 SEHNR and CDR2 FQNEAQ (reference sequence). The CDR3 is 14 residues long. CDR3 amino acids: CASSLEVPNYGYTF. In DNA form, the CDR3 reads TGTGCCAGCAGCTTAGAGGTTCCTAACTATGGCTACACCTTC.

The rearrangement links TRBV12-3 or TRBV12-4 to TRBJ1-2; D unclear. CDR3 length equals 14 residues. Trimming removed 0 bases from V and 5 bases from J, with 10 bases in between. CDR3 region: CASSLAGYSYGYTF. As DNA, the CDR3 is TGTGCCAGCAGTTTAGCAGGGTATAGTTATGGCTACACCTTC.

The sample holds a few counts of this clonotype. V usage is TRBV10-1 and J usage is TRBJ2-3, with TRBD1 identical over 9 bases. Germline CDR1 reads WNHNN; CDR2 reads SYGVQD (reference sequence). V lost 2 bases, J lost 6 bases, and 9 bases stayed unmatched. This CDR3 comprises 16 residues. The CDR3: CASSEGLGQGRDTQYF. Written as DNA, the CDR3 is TGCGCCAGCAGTGAGGGGCTCGGACAGGGGCGGGATACGCAGTATTTT.

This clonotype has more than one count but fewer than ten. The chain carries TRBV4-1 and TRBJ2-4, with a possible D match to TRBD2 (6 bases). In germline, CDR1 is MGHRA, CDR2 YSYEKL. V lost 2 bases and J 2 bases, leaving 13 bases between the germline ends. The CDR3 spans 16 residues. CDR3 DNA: TGCGCCAGCAGCCAACCGGTAGCGGACACCAAAAACATTCAGTACTTC. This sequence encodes CASSQPVADTKNIQYF.

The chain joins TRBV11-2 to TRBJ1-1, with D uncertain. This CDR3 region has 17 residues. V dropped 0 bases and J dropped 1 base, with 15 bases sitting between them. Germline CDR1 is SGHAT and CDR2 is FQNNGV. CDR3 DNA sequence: TGTGCCAGCAGCTTAGAAAGCATTTGGCGGGCGAACACTGAAGCTTTCTTT. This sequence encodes CASSLESIWRANTEAFF. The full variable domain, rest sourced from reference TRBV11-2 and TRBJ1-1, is EAGVAQSPRYKIIEKRQSVAFWCNPISGHATLYWYQQILGQGPKLLIQFQNNGVVDDSQLPKDRFSAERLKGVDSTLKIQPAKLEDSAVYLCASSLESIWRANTEAFFGQGTRLTVV.

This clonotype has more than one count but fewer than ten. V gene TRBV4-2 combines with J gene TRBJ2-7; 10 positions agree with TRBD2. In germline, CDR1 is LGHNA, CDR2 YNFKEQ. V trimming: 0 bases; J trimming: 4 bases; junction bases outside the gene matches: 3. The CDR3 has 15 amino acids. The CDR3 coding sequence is TGTGCCAGCAGCCAAGATCGGACTAGCGGTTACGAGCAGTACTTC. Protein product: CASSQDRTSGYEQYF.

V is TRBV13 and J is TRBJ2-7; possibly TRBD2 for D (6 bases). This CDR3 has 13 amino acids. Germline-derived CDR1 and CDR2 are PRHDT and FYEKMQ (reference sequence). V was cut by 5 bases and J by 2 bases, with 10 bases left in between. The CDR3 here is CASSRGRTYEQYF. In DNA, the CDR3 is TGTGCCAGCAGCCGAGGGAGGACCTACGAGCAGTACTTC.

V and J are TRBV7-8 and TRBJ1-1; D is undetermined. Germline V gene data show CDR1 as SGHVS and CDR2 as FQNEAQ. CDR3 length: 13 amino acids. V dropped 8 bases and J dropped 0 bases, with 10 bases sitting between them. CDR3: CASRRDMNTEAFF. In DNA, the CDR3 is TGTGCCAGCCGTAGAGACATGAACACTGAAGCTTTCTTT. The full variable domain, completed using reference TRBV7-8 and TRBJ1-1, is GAGVSQSPRYKVAKRGQDVALRCDPISGHVSLFWYQQALGQGPEFLTYFQNEAQLDKSGLPSDRFFAERPEGSVSTLKIQRTQQEDSAVYLCASRRDMNTEAFFGQGTRLTVV.

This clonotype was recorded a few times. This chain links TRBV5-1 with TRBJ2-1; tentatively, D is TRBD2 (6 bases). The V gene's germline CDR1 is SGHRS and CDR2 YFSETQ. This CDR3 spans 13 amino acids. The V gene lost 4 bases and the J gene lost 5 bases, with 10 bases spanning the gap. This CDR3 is CASSTSSNNEQFF. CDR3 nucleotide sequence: TGCGCCAGCAGCACTAGCTCAAACAATGAGCAGTTCTTC.

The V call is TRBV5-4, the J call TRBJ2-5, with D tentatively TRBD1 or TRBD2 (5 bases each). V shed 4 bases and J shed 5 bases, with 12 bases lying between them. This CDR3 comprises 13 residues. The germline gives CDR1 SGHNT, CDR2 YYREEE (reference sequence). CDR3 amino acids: CASSTRGVETQYF. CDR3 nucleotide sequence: TGTGCCAGCAGCACCCGAGGGGTGGAGACCCAGTACTTC.

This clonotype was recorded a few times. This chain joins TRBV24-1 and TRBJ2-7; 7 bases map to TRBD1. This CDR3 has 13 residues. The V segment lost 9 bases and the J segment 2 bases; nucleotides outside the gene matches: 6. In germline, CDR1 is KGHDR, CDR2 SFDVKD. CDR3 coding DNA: TGTGCCACCGTAGGGGGCCCGACCTACGAGCAGTACTTC. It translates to CATVGGPTYEQYF.